These 23 T cell receptor beta chains were sequenced from one sample in a study of cytomegalovirus exposure and HLA in healthy donors. Both 60 Vbeta primers and 13 Jbeta primers went into the PCR. Produced via immunoSEQ multiplex PCR; TCRdb's table is partial and in-frame only. Here the sample table reports approximately 110,000 clones. Sample: PBMCs. The receptors were gathered from a man between 18 and 35 years old in good health and CMV-seronegative.

This CDR3 is CASSVGTVPQPQHF. CDR3 coding DNA: TGTGCCAGCAGCGTTGGGACAGTTCCTCAGCCCCAGCATTTT. V gene TRBV9 combines with J gene TRBJ1-5; TRBD1 aligns across 7 bases. CDR1 is SGDLS, CDR2 YYNGEE, per germline. The CDR3 has 14 residues. The junction had 5 bases not matched to a gene; V was cut back by 2 bases and J by 6 bases.

V gene TRBV9 combines with J gene TRBJ2-3, with TRBD2 identical over 8 bases. The CDR3 totals 15 residues. The germline gives CDR1 SGDLS, CDR2 YYNGEE. Losses at the gene ends were 0 bases for V and 8 bases for J; bases not matched to a gene: 8. The CDR3 DNA is TGTGCCAGCAGCGTAGAGGCGGGGGGACCTGGTACGCAGTATTTT. Translated: CASSVEAGGPGTQYF.

The chain uses TRBV19 and TRBJ2-7, with TRBD1 matching over 9 bases. V shed 9 bases and J 5 bases; nucleotides not matched to a gene: 11. The CDR3 sequence is 14 residues long. Germline CDR1 and CDR2: LNHDA and SQIVND (reference sequence). Here the CDR3 reads CASRSGTGRDEQYF. In nucleotides, the CDR3 is TGTGCCAGCCGCTCCGGGACAGGGCGAGACGAGCAGTACTTC.

This sequence joins TRBV4-2 and TRBJ1-2; D is unresolved. The CDR3 length is 14 residues. V lost 0 bases and J lost 5, with 10 bases in between. Germline V gene data show CDR1 as LGHNA and CDR2 as YNFKEQ. CDR3 region: CASSQDQRGYGYTF. The CDR3 bases are TGTGCCAGCAGCCAAGACCAGCGGGGTTATGGCTACACCTTC.

The chain couples TRBV28 to TRBJ1-5, with 8 bases that match TRBD1. Per the germline V gene, CDR1 is MDHEN and CDR2 is SYDVKM. With V trimmed by 5 bases and J by 6 bases, 12 bases remained unmatched. This CDR3 contains 16 residues. CDR3: CASSPTTGGGGQPQHF. The DNA of the CDR3 is TGTGCCAGCAGTCCTACAACAGGGGGTGGGGGTCAGCCCCAGCATTTT. The full variable domain, with the rest looked up from reference TRBV28 and TRBJ1-5, is DVKVTQSSRYLVKRTGEKVFLECVQDMDHENMFWYRQDPGLGLRLIYFSYDVKMKEKGDIPEGYSVSREKKERFSLILESASTNQTSMYLCASSPTTGGGGQPQHFGDGTRLSIL.

The genes are TRBV5-4 and TRBJ2-1; TRBD2 matches at 9 bases. Germline CDR1 and CDR2: SGHNT and YYREEE (reference sequence). The CDR3 contains 16 residues. Trimming cost V 0 bases and J 2 bases; bases outside gene matches: 3. The CDR3 DNA sequence: TGTGCCAGCAGCTTGGGTCTAGCGGGGCCCTACAATGAGCAGTTCTTC. Translated: CASSLGLAGPYNEQFF.

The rearrangement joins TRBV6-1 to TRBJ1-2; 8 nucleotides agree with TRBD1. J was trimmed by 8 bases and V by 6 bases; bases with no gene match: 8. This CDR3 contains 13 residues. Germline V gene sequence: CDR1 MNHNS, CDR2 SASEGT. The CDR3 coding sequence is TGTGCCAGCAGAGTTCAGGGGGCCGACGGCTACACCTTC. Encoded protein: CASRVQGADGYTF.

The chain's CDR3 is CASSVGGGGQPQHF. The CDR3 DNA sequence: TGTGCCAGCAGCGTAGGGGGGGGAGGTCAGCCCCAGCATTTT. V and J are TRBV9 and TRBJ1-5, with TRBD1 as a possible D gene (5 bases). CDR1 and CDR2 (germline): SGDLS, YYNGEE. V gave up 0 bases and J gave up 6 bases, with 10 bases separating them. CDR3 size: 14 residues.

This chain links TRBV4-1 with TRBJ2-7; D possibly corresponds to TRBD1 (6 bases). CDR1 and CDR2 (germline): MGHRA, YSYEKL. This CDR3 is built from 16 residues. V gave up 5 bases and J gave up 1 base, with 18 bases separating them. CDR3 protein: CASSANHRVASYEQYF. CDR3 DNA: TGCGCCAGCAGCGCTAATCACAGGGTTGCGTCCTACGAGCAGTACTTC.

CDR3 protein: CASSAAGAGYTDTQYF. The DNA of the CDR3 is TGTGCCAGCAGCGCAGCGGGAGCGGGTTACACAGATACGCAGTATTTT. The genes are TRBV7-8 and TRBJ2-3; the match to TRBD2 covers 8 bases. The ends lost 5 bases at V and 2 bases at J; junction bases unmatched: 9. The CDR3 length is 16 residues. CDR1 is SGHVS and CDR2 is FQNEAQ in the germline V gene.

This chain links TRBV10-2 with TRBJ2-1, with D possibly being TRBD2 (6 bases). V lost 6 bases to trimming and J lost 5 bases, with 11 bases between them. The CDR3 length is 13 residues. Germline CDR1 is WSHSY and CDR2 is SAAADI. As DNA, the CDR3 is TGCGCCAGCAGGTACGGGGGAGACAATGAGCAGTTCTTC. Translation gives CASRYGGDNEQFF.

V and J are TRBV6-5 and TRBJ2-5, with 8 bases identical to TRBD2. Germline-derived CDR1 and CDR2 are MNHEY and SVGAGI. The V segment lost 6 bases and the J segment 5 bases; nucleotides outside the gene matches: 11. The CDR3 totals 15 residues. CDR3 sequence reads: CASRGTGERGETQYF. CDR3 DNA: TGTGCCAGCAGGGGGACCGGGGAGCGGGGGGAGACCCAGTACTTC.

The genes are TRBV7-2 and TRBJ1-6, with D unresolved. Germline CDR1 SGHTA, CDR2 FQGNSA. V lost 5 bases and J 8 bases, leaving 16 bases between the germline ends. This CDR3 region has 15 residues. CDR3 nucleotide sequence: TGTGCCAGCAGCCCCCAGCAGGCGGGCCATTCACCCCTCCACTTT. It codes for CASSPQQAGHSPLHF.

This sequence joins TRBV27 and TRBJ1-1; D perhaps matches TRBD1 (6 bases). Germline loops: CDR1 MNHEY, CDR2 SMNVEV (reference sequence). V was trimmed by 7 bases and J by 1 base, leaving 16 bases between them. The CDR3 consists of 15 residues. For the CDR3, the DNA is TGTGCCAGCACCCGCTTCAGGGGCCCGAACACTGAAGCTTTCTTT. Protein: CASTRFRGPNTEAFF.

The genes are TRBV18 and TRBJ2-2, with 12 bases matching TRBD2. With V trimmed by 1 base and J by 0 bases, 6 bases remained unmatched. This CDR3 spans 19 amino acids. Germline V lookup: CDR1 KGHSH, CDR2 LQKENI. CDR3 amino acids: CASSPLPSGGATNTGELFF. The CDR3 DNA is TGTGCCAGCTCACCACTCCCTAGCGGGGGGGCGACGAACACCGGGGAGCTGTTTTTT.

V usage is TRBV6-4 and J usage is TRBJ2-1, with D possibly TRBD1 on 7 matching bases. The CDR3 runs to 16 residues. V lost 0 bases and J lost 2, with 11 bases in between. CDR1 is MRHNA and CDR2 is SNTAGT in the germline V gene. The CDR3, as DNA: TGTGCCAGCAGTGACTCGCAGGGGGGCCCCTACAATGAGCAGTTCTTC. Amino acids: CASSDSQGGPYNEQFF.

The genes are TRBV11-2 and TRBJ2-3; TRBD2 matches at 8 bases. There are 15 residues in the CDR3. Germline V gene data show CDR1 as SGHAT and CDR2 as FQNNGV. V lost 3 bases, J lost 3 bases, and 5 bases stayed unmatched. In nucleotides, the CDR3 is TGTGCCAGCAGCTTCGGGGGGGGATGGACAGATACGCAGTATTTT. It codes for CASSFGGGWTDTQYF.

This chain joins TRBV5-1 and TRBJ2-5; D is uncertain. The DNA end is more similar to TRBJ2-7, so the J call may be wrong. Germline V lookup: CDR1 SGHRS, CDR2 YFSETQ. This CDR3 spans 15 amino acids. CDR3 residues: CASSLGVTESYEQYF. For the CDR3, the DNA is TGCGCCAGCAGCTTGGGTGTAACGGAGTCCTACGAGCAGTACTTC.

V and J are TRBV5-6 and TRBJ2-3; D might be TRBD1 (5 bases). V lost 0 bases and J 7 bases, leaving 21 bases between the germline ends. Looked up from germline, CDR1 is SGHDT and CDR2 is YYEEEE. The CDR3 spans 17 residues. The CDR3 nucleotides read TGTGCCAGCAGCTTGGCTCTCGGGCAGGGTAGGTTTAATACGCAGTATTTT. Its translation: CASSLALGQGRFNTQYF.

The chain uses TRBV10-2 and TRBJ2-7; 9 positions match TRBD2. Trimming at V came to 7 bases and at J to 7 bases, leaving 17 bases not matched to a gene. There are 16 residues in the CDR3. Germline V gene sequence: CDR1 WSHSY, CDR2 SAAADI. CDR3 nucleotides: TGCGCCAGCACCCCGAAAGGGGGTAGCGGGGGTGCTGAGCAGTACTTC. This gives the protein CASTPKGGSGGAEQYF.

The gene calls are TRBV19 and TRBJ1-2; TRBD1 matches at 7 bases. Trimming removed 3 bases from V and 4 bases from J; junction bases left unmatched: 5. Germline V gene sequence: CDR1 LNHDA, CDR2 SQIVND (reference sequence). CDR3 size: 14 residues. The CDR3 protein is CASSIDRDIYGYTF. CDR3 in DNA: TGTGCCAGTAGTATTGACAGGGACATCTATGGCTACACCTTC.

The J gene is TRBJ2-4, the V gene TRBV28, with D unresolved. Germline-derived CDR1 and CDR2 are MDHEN and SYDVKM. The CDR3 sequence is 15 residues long. Trimming removed 6 bases from V and 0 bases from J, with 12 bases in between. The CDR3 sequence: CASRWSTLAKNIQYF. The CDR3 DNA is TGTGCCAGCAGGTGGAGTACTTTAGCCAAAAACATTCAGTACTTC.

The chain couples TRBV9 to TRBJ1-6; D gene unclear. V lost 3 bases and J 0 bases, leaving 7 bases between the germline ends. This CDR3 comprises 15 residues. Germline values: CDR1 SGDLS, CDR2 YYNGEE. The CDR3: CASSASSSYNSPLHF. The CDR3 DNA is TGTGCCAGCAGCGCCTCCAGCTCCTATAATTCACCCCTCCACTTT.